Each of the 17 T cell receptor beta chains below was sequenced from the same sample in a study of blood T cell repertoires in COVID-19. The method was immunoSEQ multiplex PCR; TCRdb's version includes in-frame clones alone and lacks a portion of them. The data show about 160,000 clones, 70% to 85% seen once. The specimen was peripheral blood. Every receptor here comes from a man older than 75 with COVID-19, enrolled during active disease.

The V gene is TRBV12-2, the J gene TRBJ2-6; the table's D call, TRBD2, was not checked against the DNA. TRBV12-2 is classified as a pseudogene. CDR3 size: 15 residues. The DNA for the CDR3 is TGTGCAAGTCGCCGGGAAAGCTCTGGGGCCAACGTCCTGACTTTC. It encodes CASRRESSGANVLTF.

This chain connects TRBV14 to TRBJ1-1; 9 bases are a match to TRBD1. The CDR3 length is 14 residues. V shed 5 bases and J 6 bases; nucleotides not matched to a gene: 7. Per germline, CDR1 SGHDN and CDR2 FVKESK. CDR3 nucleotides: TGTGCCAGCAGCTATGGGACAGGGTTGGCTGAAGCTTTCTTT. This gives the protein CASSYGTGLAEAFF. The full variable domain, rest sourced from reference TRBV14 and TRBJ1-1, is EAGVTQFPSHSVIEKGQTVTLRCDPISGHDNLYWYRRVMGKEIKFLLHFVKESKQDESGMPNNRFLAERTGGTYSTLKVQPAELEDSGVYFCASSYGTGLAEAFFGQGTRLTVV.

The chain has TRBV25-1 and TRBJ2-5; weak D call: TRBD2 (6 bases). Germline V CDR1 and CDR2: MGHDK, SYGVNS. V shed 6 bases and J shed 6 bases, with 17 bases lying between them. This CDR3 has 14 amino acids. Written as DNA, the CDR3 is TGTGCCAGCAGCCCCAGACTAGGGCGGAAGACCCAGTACTTC. It translates to CASSPRLGRKTQYF.

CDR3 sequence (DNA): TGTGCCAGCAGCCAAGCACAGGGAAGGCCCCAGCATTTT. Protein: CASSQAQGRPQHF. The rearrangement links TRBV3-1 (or the pseudogene TRBV3-2) to TRBJ1-5; D might be TRBD1 (6 bases). This CDR3 has 13 residues. Germline CDR1 and CDR2: LGHDT and YNNKEL (reference sequence). V was pared by 1 base and J by 9 bases, with 10 bases between.

This clone was counted only a few times. The CDR3 sequence is CATSEGQGTPGANVLTF. Here the CDR3 DNA reads TGTGCCACCAGTGAGGGACAGGGAACTCCTGGGGCCAACGTCCTGACTTTC. This chain joins TRBV24-1 and TRBJ2-6; 9 nucleotides match TRBD1. Germline V gene sequence: CDR1 KGHDR, CDR2 SFDVKD. The V and J ends lost 4 bases and 2 bases, in that order; junction bases with no gene match: 5. The CDR3 contains 17 residues.

The chain has TRBV6-6 and TRBJ1-2; a possible D gene is TRBD1 (5 bases). Germline-derived CDR1 and CDR2 are MNHNY and SVGAGI (reference sequence). The length of the CDR3 is 13 residues. The V gene lost 7 bases and the J gene lost 4 bases, with 13 bases spanning the gap. CDR3 nucleotides: TGTGCCAGCACCCGACAGAGCCCCTATGGCTACACCTTC. As protein: CASTRQSPYGYTF.

The CDR3 nucleotides read TGCAGCGTTCGACACGGGATGGCCTCTAACTATGGCTACACCTTC. Its protein is CSVRHGMASNYGYTF. The chain has TRBV29-1 and TRBJ1-2; no clear D gene. The V end lost 5 bases, the J end lost 0 bases, and 16 bases lay between the germline ends. The CDR3 sequence is 15 residues long. Germline V CDR1 and CDR2: SQVTM, ANQGSEA.

A few counts support this clone. The chain is built from TRBV7-9 and TRBJ1-2; weak D call: TRBD1 (5 bases). With 3 bases removed from V and 8 bases from J, the gap between germline ends came to 10 bases. CDR3 length: 12 amino acids. Germline V gene data show CDR1 as SEHNR and CDR2 as FQNEAQ (reference sequence). For the CDR3, the DNA is TGTGCCAGCAGCTTGGATAACAGGGGCTACACCTTC. This translates into CASSLDNRGYTF.

The chain couples TRBV5-8 to TRBJ1-5; D is perhaps TRBD1 (5 bases). The germline gives CDR1 SGHTS, CDR2 YDEGEE. V dropped 0 bases and J dropped 6 bases, with 13 bases sitting between them. The CDR3 is made up of 15 amino acids. DNA of the CDR3: TGTGCCAGCAGCTTGGATACAGGAGGGGTTCAGCCCCAGCATTTT. Translating gives CASSLDTGGVQPQHF.

The V gene is TRBV24-1, the J gene TRBJ2-5; a possible D gene is TRBD1 (6 bases). CDR3 length equals 15 residues. Germline CDR1 and CDR2: KGHDR and SFDVKD. The ends were cut back, 4 bases at V and 5 bases at J, with 16 bases in the middle. The CDR3 sequence: CATSDPGTTGETQYF. The CDR3 DNA follows: TGTGCCACCAGTGACCCGGGGACAACGGGGGAGACCCAGTACTTC.

The genes are TRBV2 and TRBJ1-5; D not resolved. Germline loops: CDR1 SNHLY, CDR2 FYNNEI. The V and J ends lost 1 base and 6 bases respectively, with 7 bases between them. The CDR3 is made up of 13 amino acids. Here the CDR3 DNA reads TGTGCCAGCAGTGAAGATTTCTCTCAGCCCCAGCATTTT. Residues: CASSEDFSQPQHF.

The rearrangement links TRBV7-2 to TRBJ1-2; 8 bases agree with TRBD1. The CDR3 covers 16 residues. In germline, CDR1 is SGHTA, CDR2 FQGNSA. V lost 5 bases, J lost 7 bases, and 15 bases stayed unmatched. The CDR3 loop is CASSTAAGGAWSGYTF. The CDR3 DNA reads as TGTGCCAGCAGCACCGCCGCAGGGGGCGCCTGGAGTGGCTACACCTTC.

CDR3 nucleotides: TGTGCCAGCAGCGGTCGACAGGGGCCCCCGACAACTAATGAAAAACTGTTTTTT. Translated, it gives CASSGRQGPPTTNEKLFF. The chain links TRBV9 to TRBJ1-4; TRBD1 matches at 8 bases. Per the germline V gene, CDR1 is SGDLS and CDR2 is YYNGEE. There are 18 residues in the CDR3. J lost 0 bases, V lost 3 bases, and 10 bases had no gene match.

The chain joins TRBV29-1 to TRBJ1-4, with 8 bases matching TRBD1. CDR3 length: 12 residues. Looked up from germline, CDR1 is SQVTM and CDR2 is ANQGSEA. V shed 4 bases and J 7 bases; nucleotides not matched to a gene: 2. The CDR3: CSVGDRFEKLFF. DNA of the CDR3: TGCAGCGTTGGGGACAGGTTTGAAAAACTGTTTTTT. Full variable domain (remainder filled in from reference TRBV29-1 and TRBJ1-4): SAVISQKPSRDICQRGTSLTIQCQVDSQVTMMFWYRQQPGQSLTLIATANQGSEATYESGFVIDKFPISRPNLTFSTLTVSNMSPEDSSIYLCSVGDRFEKLFFGSGTQLSVL.

This chain links TRBV7-9 with TRBJ1-1, with 7 bases identical to TRBD1. The CDR3 has 15 amino acids. Germline V gene sequence: CDR1 SEHNR, CDR2 FQNEAQ (reference sequence). Trimming took 7 bases from V and 6 from J; bases not matched to a gene: 14. CDR3 loop: CASTGSQTGIAEAFF. The CDR3 DNA reads as TGTGCCAGCACCGGATCCCAGACAGGGATCGCTGAAGCTTTCTTT.

This clone was seen just once. V is TRBV28 and J is TRBJ2-3; TRBD2 is a possible D gene (6 bases). V gave up 6 bases and J gave up 5 bases, with 12 bases separating them. The CDR3 is 13 residues long. The germline V gene has CDR1 MDHEN and CDR2 SYDVKM. The CDR3 DNA sequence: TGTGCCAGCAGCCCCGGGACTTTAGATACGCAGTATTTT. Protein: CASSPGTLDTQYF.

The rearrangement links TRBV10-3 to TRBJ2-7; 7 nucleotides agree with TRBD1. This CDR3 is built from 15 residues. The germline gives CDR1 ENHRY, CDR2 SYGVKD. The junction had 7 bases not matched to a gene; V was cut back by 2 bases and J by 3 bases. In DNA, the CDR3 is TGTGCCATCAGTGAGACCCGGACAGGCGACTACGAGCAGTACTTC. Residues: CAISETRTGDYEQYF.